Shown below are 21 T cell receptor beta chains from a single sample sequenced in a study of blood T cell repertoires in COVID-19. Assay: immunoSEQ multiplex PCR; the TCRdb copy retains only in-frame clones and omits some. The sample has around 64,000 clones, around 86% seen once. Input material: peripheral blood. The receptors were sampled from a woman aged 18 to 35 with acute or convalescent COVID-19.

This chain links TRBV19 with TRBJ1-2, with a tentative D call TRBD1 (6 bases). The CDR3 is 17 amino acids. Germline CDR1 and CDR2: LNHDA and SQIVND (reference sequence). With 0 bases removed from V and 3 bases from J, the gap between germline ends came to 17 bases. The DNA of the CDR3 is TGTGCCAGTAGTATAGAGGGGGCCGCTTACACCCACTATGGCTACACCTTC. Its protein product is CASSIEGAAYTHYGYTF.

The genes are TRBV12-3 or TRBV12-4 and TRBJ1-2, with D possibly TRBD1 on 5 matching bases. There are 13 residues in the CDR3. V was trimmed by 2 bases and J by 8 bases, leaving 12 bases between them. The CDR3 loop is CASSLSQGGGYTF. CDR3 nucleotide sequence: TGTGCCAGCAGTTTATCCCAGGGAGGAGGCTACACCTTC.

The J gene is TRBJ1-4, the V gene TRBV28; TRBD1 might be the D (6 bases). Germline V lookup: CDR1 MDHEN, CDR2 SYDVKM. Trimming stripped 6 bases from V and 2 bases from J, with 16 bases between. The CDR3 runs to 16 residues. CDR3 DNA: TGTGCCAGCAGGCCCGCGGGGGGGCTGACTAATGAAAAACTGTTTTTT. Translation gives CASRPAGGLTNEKLFF. Together with reference TRBV28 and TRBJ1-4, the CDR3 gives the full variable domain: DVKVTQSSRYLVKRTGEKVFLECVQDMDHENMFWYRQDPGLGLRLIYFSYDVKMKEKGDIPEGYSVSREKKERFSLILESASTNQTSMYLCASRPAGGLTNEKLFFGSGTQLSVL.

The V call is TRBV27, the J call TRBJ2-1, with 9 positions matching TRBD2. The CDR3 length is 16 residues. With 6 bases clipped from V and 6 bases from J, the junction kept 12 bases outside the gene matches. CDR1 and CDR2 (germline): MNHEY, SMNVEV (reference sequence). CDR3 nucleotides: TGTGCCAGCAGCCCCCTTGCGGGTAGCGGGGGCAATGAGCAGTTCTTC. Its protein product is CASSPLAGSGGNEQFF.

This clone was seen a single time. The chain employs TRBV5-1 and TRBJ1-4; 7 positions match TRBD1. CDR3 length: 14 amino acids. Unmatched junction bases numbered 6, after V lost 3 bases and J lost 7 bases. From germline, CDR1 is SGHRS and CDR2 YFSETQ. The CDR3 loop reads CASSYRQGGEKLFF. The DNA of the CDR3 is TGCGCCAGCAGCTACCGACAGGGTGGTGAAAAACTGTTTTTT.

The chain has TRBV19 and TRBJ2-7, with 8 positions matching TRBD2. This CDR3 is built from 15 residues. CDR1 and CDR2 (germline): LNHDA, SQIVND (reference sequence). The V gene end was trimmed by 5 bases and the J gene end by 0 bases; junction bases not matched to a gene: 6. The CDR3 is CASSSLTSGSYEQYF. The CDR3 bases are TGTGCCAGTAGTTCCCTTACTAGCGGCTCCTACGAGCAGTACTTC. Supplemented by reference TRBV19 and TRBJ2-7, the full variable domain reads DGGITQSPKYLFRKEGQNVTLSCEQNLNHDAMYWYRQDPGQGLRLIYYSQIVNDFQKGDIAEGYSVSREKKESFPLTVTSAQKNPTAFYLCASSSLTSGSYEQYFGPGTRLTVT.

The gene calls are TRBV5-1 and TRBJ2-3, with a weak D call TRBD2 (6 bases). The CDR3 has 16 residues. V lost 0 bases to trimming and J lost 2 bases, with 13 bases between them. The germline CDR1 and CDR2 sequences are SGHRS and YFSETQ. The CDR3 protein is CASSLGIAEYTDTQYF. CDR3 coding DNA: TGCGCCAGCAGCTTGGGAATAGCGGAATACACAGATACGCAGTATTTT.

V usage is TRBV4-1 and J usage is TRBJ1-6, with D possibly being TRBD1 (6 bases). Trimming removed 0 bases at V and 5 bases at J, with 11 bases between. The CDR3 consists of 16 residues. Per germline, CDR1 MGHRA and CDR2 YSYEKL. The DNA of the CDR3 is TGCGCCAGCAGCCAAGAAGGGGGGGCCCATAATTCACCCCTCCACTTT. This codes for CASSQEGGAHNSPLHF.

In DNA form, the CDR3 reads TGTGCCAGCAGCCCTAGGACAGGGGCCTACGAGCAGTACTTC. This encodes CASSPRTGAYEQYF. The rearrangement links TRBV11-2 to TRBJ2-7, with TRBD1 matching 9 bases. The V and J ends lost 5 bases and 2 bases, in that order; junction bases with no gene match: 4. The CDR3 length is 14 residues. Looked up from germline, CDR1 is SGHAT and CDR2 is FQNNGV.

V and J are TRBV7-2 and TRBJ2-7, with 10 bases matching TRBD2. V lost 2 bases and J lost 0; bases outside the gene matches: 4. Germline V gene data show CDR1 as SGHTA and CDR2 as FQGNSA. This CDR3 has 16 amino acids. The CDR3 region is CASSLRAGGSSYEQYF. In DNA, the CDR3 is TGTGCCAGCAGCTTAAGAGCGGGGGGGAGCTCCTACGAGCAGTACTTC.

CDR3 in amino acids: CASGRFTVRHNEQFF. DNA for the CDR3: TGTGCTAGTGGTCGATTCACCGTCAGGCACAATGAGCAGTTCTTC. V and J are TRBV12-5 and TRBJ2-1; no clear D. The CDR3 is 15 amino acids. With 5 bases removed from V and 5 bases from J, the gap between germline ends came to 16 bases. Germline V gene sequence: CDR1 LGHNT, CDR2 FRNRAP.

The chain carries TRBV2 and TRBJ1-1; possible D gene TRBD1, 5 bases. V was pared by 6 bases and J by 4 bases, with 15 bases between. The germline CDR1 and CDR2 sequences are SNHLY and FYNNEI. The CDR3 loop spans 14 amino acids. In nucleotides, the CDR3 is TGTGCCAGCAGCGACTGGGGGGGAGGCACTGAAGCTTTCTTT. Translation gives CASSDWGGGTEAFF.

CDR3 residues: CASSEEAGPYGYTF. The CDR3 DNA reads TGTGCCAGCAGTGAGGAGGCGGGGCCTTATGGCTACACCTTC. The J gene is TRBJ1-2, the V gene TRBV6-1; maybe TRBD1 (5 bases). Trimming removed 3 bases at V and 5 bases at J, with 13 bases between. This CDR3 is built from 14 residues. The germline gives CDR1 MNHNS, CDR2 SASEGT.

The chain carries TRBV5-4 and TRBJ2-5, with TRBD1 matching over 8 bases. This CDR3 comprises 14 residues. The germline V gene has CDR1 SGHNT and CDR2 YYREEE (reference sequence). J lost 5 bases, V lost 3 bases, and 6 bases had no gene match. The CDR3 protein is CASSSGQGRETQYF. The CDR3 DNA is TGTGCCAGCAGCTCTGGACAGGGTCGGGAGACCCAGTACTTC.

The V gene is TRBV5-1, the J gene TRBJ2-1; no firm D call. The germline CDR1 and CDR2 sequences are SGHRS and YFSETQ. The CDR3 totals 13 residues. Trimming removed 3 bases at V and 6 bases at J, with 10 bases between. CDR3 DNA: TGCGCCAGCAGCTCAGGCGTGGGCAATGAGCAGTTCTTC. Translated: CASSSGVGNEQFF.

V and J are TRBV19 and TRBJ1-5; 7 bases line up with TRBD1. The V gene's germline CDR1 is LNHDA and CDR2 SQIVND (reference sequence). The length of the CDR3 is 14 residues. With V trimmed by 3 bases and J by 7 bases, 6 bases remained unmatched. The DNA for the CDR3 is TGTGCCAGTAGTATTGAGGGGGCGAAGCAGCCCCAGCATTTT. Protein product: CASSIEGAKQPQHF.

The V gene is TRBV19, the J gene TRBJ1-2, with 7 bases that match TRBD1. Unmatched junction bases numbered 4, after V lost 2 bases and J lost 4 bases. The germline V gene encodes CDR1 LNHDA and CDR2 SQIVND (reference sequence). The CDR3 sequence is 14 residues long. The CDR3 nucleotides read TGTGCCAGTAGTATATCTGCAGGGGGCTATGGCTACACCTTC. Translation: CASSISAGGYGYTF.

The rearrangement uses TRBV10-1 and TRBJ2-1, with no clear D. Germline lookup yields CDR1 WNHNN and CDR2 SYGVQD (reference sequence). V dropped 3 bases and J dropped 4 bases, with 4 bases sitting between them. CDR3 length: 12 residues. The CDR3 reads CASSDQYNEQFF. For the CDR3, the DNA is TGCGCCAGCAGTGATCAGTACAATGAGCAGTTCTTC.

J is TRBJ1-3 and V is TRBV15; D might be TRBD1 (6 bases). This CDR3 is built from 16 residues. Germline V gives CDR1 LNHNV, CDR2 YYDKDF (reference sequence). Trimming removed 3 bases at V and 0 bases at J, with 12 bases between. The CDR3 is CATSRGTGISGNTIYF. CDR3 DNA: TGTGCCACCAGCAGGGGTACAGGGATCTCTGGAAACACCATATATTTT.

The chain employs TRBV25-1 and TRBJ1-2; unclear D gene. This CDR3 is 14 amino acids long. Looked up from germline, CDR1 is MGHDK and CDR2 is SYGVNS. Trimming pared 9 bases from V and 4 bases from J, leaving 18 bases between. The DNA of the CDR3 is TGTGCCAGGCGGAGGTATAGGACCCCCTATGGCTACACCTTC. It yields the protein CARRRYRTPYGYTF.

The chain employs TRBV18 and TRBJ1-4; 11 bases line up with TRBD1. This CDR3 is 14 amino acids long. V gave up 6 bases and J gave up 8 bases; unmatched junction bases: 5. CDR1 and CDR2 from the germline V gene are KGHSH and LQKENI. CDR3 DNA sequence: TGTGCCAGCTCCCGGGACAGGGGGAACGAAAAACTGTTTTTT. It specifies CASSRDRGNEKLFF.